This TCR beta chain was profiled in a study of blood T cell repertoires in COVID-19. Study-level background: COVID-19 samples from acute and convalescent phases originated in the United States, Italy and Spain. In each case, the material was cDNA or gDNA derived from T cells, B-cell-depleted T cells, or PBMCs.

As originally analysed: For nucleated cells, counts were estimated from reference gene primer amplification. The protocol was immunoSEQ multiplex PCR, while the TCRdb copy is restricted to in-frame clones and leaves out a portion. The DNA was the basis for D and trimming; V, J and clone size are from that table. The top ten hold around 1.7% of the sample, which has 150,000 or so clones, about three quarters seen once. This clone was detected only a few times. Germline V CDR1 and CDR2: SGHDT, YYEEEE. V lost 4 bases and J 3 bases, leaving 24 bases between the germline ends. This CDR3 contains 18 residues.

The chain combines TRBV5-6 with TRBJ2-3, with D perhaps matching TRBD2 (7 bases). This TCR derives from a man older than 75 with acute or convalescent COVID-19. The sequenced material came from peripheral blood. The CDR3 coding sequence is TGTGCCAGCAGCCCCACGAAAAGGGGGAGGGGGAAGACAGATACGCAGTATTTT. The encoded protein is CASSPTKRGRGKTDTQYF.